These 18 T cell receptor beta chains share one sample of origin, sequenced in a study of blood T cell repertoires in COVID-19. TCRdb's table, derived via immunoSEQ multiplex PCR, lists solely in-frame clones and lacks some. This sample carries roughly 250,000 clones, about 80% of them seen once, and the ten largest clones take roughly 9.6%. The sequenced material came from peripheral blood. These receptors were taken from a woman over 75 with acute or convalescent COVID-19.

This clone was picked up a small number of times. The rearrangement links TRBV5-1 to TRBJ1-4; 10 nucleotides line up with TRBD1. V gave up 1 base and J gave up 8 bases; unmatched junction bases: 5. CDR1 SGHRS and CDR2 YFSETQ come from the germline V gene. The CDR3 runs to 15 residues. The CDR3 DNA follows: TGCGCCAGCAGCTTGTTGGGACAGGGGCGCGAAAAACTGTTTTTT. It specifies CASSLLGQGREKLFF.

The rearrangement links TRBV19 to TRBJ1-1, with a weak D call TRBD1 (5 bases). V was trimmed by 4 bases and J by 3 bases, leaving 9 bases between them. CDR1 is LNHDA, CDR2 SQIVND, per germline (reference sequence). The CDR3 runs to 13 residues. CDR3 sequence reads: CASSSWGDTEAFF. The CDR3 DNA reads TGTGCCAGTAGTAGCTGGGGGGACACTGAAGCTTTCTTT.

The chain links TRBV30 to TRBJ1-5; D is unresolved. The length of the CDR3 is 13 residues. Trimming removed 1 base at V and 7 bases at J, with 11 bases between. Germline V gene lookup returns CDR1 GTSNPN and CDR2 SVGIG (reference sequence). This chain's CDR3 is CAWSAQEEQPQHF. The CDR3 region has the DNA TGTGCCTGGAGTGCCCAGGAGGAACAGCCCCAGCATTTT.

The chain recombines TRBV2 with TRBJ1-1; a possible D gene is TRBD1 (5 bases). This CDR3 region has 14 residues. V lost 6 bases and J lost 2, with 13 bases in between. Per the germline V gene, CDR1 is SNHLY and CDR2 is FYNNEI. CDR3 coding DNA: TGTGCCAGCAGCGCTAAATGGGGCAACACTGAAGCTTTCTTT. It codes for CASSAKWGNTEAFF.

Only one count was recorded for this clone. V is TRBV5-4 and J is TRBJ2-3; D may be TRBD1 (7 bases). The CDR3 totals 15 residues. Trimming removed 4 bases from V and 6 bases from J, with 18 bases in between. CDR1 and CDR2 from the germline V gene are SGHNT and YYREEE (reference sequence). The CDR3 loop is CASSPRQGGADTQYF. The CDR3 DNA follows: TGTGCCAGCAGCCCTCGACAGGGAGGTGCGGATACGCAGTATTTT.

The chain couples TRBV6-2 or TRBV6-3 to TRBJ1-5, with 8 bases matching TRBD1. Germline CDR1 is MNHEY and CDR2 is SVGEGT. Unmatched junction bases numbered 8, after V lost 4 bases and J lost 0 bases. The length of the CDR3 is 17 residues. CDR3 region: CASSFRDRRSSNQPQHF. The CDR3 coding sequence is TGTGCCAGCAGTTTCCGGGACAGGAGATCTAGCAATCAGCCCCAGCATTTT.

This rearrangement joins TRBV19 to TRBJ2-5, with TRBD1 identical over 10 bases. Trimming cost V 5 bases and J 1 base; bases outside gene matches: 7. The length of the CDR3 is 16 residues. Per the germline V gene, CDR1 is LNHDA and CDR2 is SQIVND (reference sequence). The CDR3 region is CASSGSGTGVQETQYF. The DNA for the CDR3 is TGTGCCAGTAGTGGGTCCGGGACAGGGGTCCAAGAGACCCAGTACTTC. Variable domain in full (rest from reference TRBV19 and TRBJ2-5): DGGITQSPKYLFRKEGQNVTLSCEQNLNHDAMYWYRQDPGQGLRLIYYSQIVNDFQKGDIAEGYSVSREKKESFPLTVTSAQKNPTAFYLCASSGSGTGVQETQYFGPGTRLLVL.

This clone was seen once. The chain is built from TRBV12-3 or TRBV12-4 and TRBJ2-1; 12 bases are a match to TRBD2. V trimming: 5 bases; J trimming: 15 bases; junction bases outside the gene matches: 8. This CDR3 has 13 residues. The CDR3 DNA follows: TGTGCCAGCAGTACCGGGCTAGCGGGAGGGAGGTTCTTC. It is translated as CASSTGLAGGRFF.

This chain uses TRBV3-1 (or the pseudogene TRBV3-2) with TRBJ2-7, with 7 bases lining up with TRBD2. V shed 2 bases, J shed 7 bases, and the junction held 8 bases outside the gene matches. The V gene's germline CDR1 is LGHDT and CDR2 YNNKEL (reference sequence). The CDR3 has 14 residues. This CDR3 is CASSQILGRDEQYF. CDR3 coding DNA: TGTGCCAGCAGCCAAATTCTGGGGAGGGATGAGCAGTACTTC.

This chain uses TRBV7-3 with TRBJ2-2; TRBD1 might be the D (6 bases). Germline V CDR1 and CDR2: SGHTA, FQGTGA. The CDR3 consists of 18 residues. Trimming left V 1 base short and J 6 bases short, with 21 bases between. In DNA, the CDR3 is TGTGCCAGCAGCTTAAGGGGCAGGGGCCGGGCCTCGGCCGGGGAGCTGTTTTTT. Its protein product is CASSLRGRGRASAGELFF.

V and J are TRBV13 and TRBJ1-1; 9 bases line up with TRBD1. V was pared by 6 bases and J by 4 bases, with 12 bases of the junction left unmatched. This CDR3 spans 16 amino acids. The germline V gene encodes CDR1 PRHDT and CDR2 FYEKMQ (reference sequence). CDR3 amino acids: CASSPLTGGGSTEAFF. For the CDR3, the DNA is TGTGCCAGCAGTCCGCTGACAGGGGGGGGGAGCACTGAAGCTTTCTTT.

Comments on this clone: The same CDR3 arises from other DNA sequences in this sample as well. DNA for the CDR3: TGTGCCAGCAGTTTATCGAGGGGGGAGCAGTACTTC. It specifies CASSLSRGEQYF. The rearrangement uses TRBV27 and TRBJ2-7; tentatively, D is TRBD1 (6 bases). The germline CDR1 and CDR2 sequences are MNHEY and SMNVEV (reference sequence). Trimming shortened V by 0 bases and J by 7 bases, and 7 bases separated the two germline ends. CDR3 length equals 12 residues.

The chain carries TRBV13 and TRBJ1-3; no clear D. CDR3 length: 14 residues. The V end lost 1 base, the J end lost 9 bases, and 13 bases lay between the germline ends. CDR1 is PRHDT, CDR2 FYEKMQ, per germline (reference sequence). The CDR3 sequence is CASSLEQTRGTIYF. The CDR3 bases are TGTGCCAGCAGCTTAGAACAGACTCGGGGCACCATATATTTT.

The V gene is TRBV5-4, the J gene TRBJ2-1, with 10 bases lining up with TRBD2. The CDR3 is 16 amino acids. With 4 bases clipped from V and 4 bases from J, the junction kept 8 bases outside the gene matches. CDR1 SGHNT and CDR2 YYREEE come from the germline V gene (reference sequence). CDR3 sequence reads: CASSQPGTSDYNEQFF. DNA for the CDR3: TGTGCCAGCAGCCAACCCGGGACTAGCGATTACAATGAGCAGTTCTTC.

The sample holds one count of this clone. The J gene is TRBJ1-5, the V gene TRBV2; 7 positions match TRBD1. Unmatched junction bases numbered 1, after V lost 2 bases and J lost 6 bases. CDR1 SNHLY and CDR2 FYNNEI come from the germline V gene. The CDR3 has 13 residues. The CDR3 DNA is TGTGCCAGCAGTGAATCAGGGGGTCAGCCCCAGCATTTT. Translation gives CASSESGGQPQHF.

The chain uses TRBV7-3 and TRBJ2-7; TRBD1 matches 11 bases. CDR1 SGHTA and CDR2 FQGTGA come from the germline V gene. This CDR3 is 13 amino acids long. The trim removed 3 bases at V and 7 bases at J, leaving 2 bases unmatched. CDR3 protein: CASSLDRGREQYF. The CDR3 region has the DNA TGTGCCAGCAGCTTGGACAGGGGGCGTGAGCAGTACTTC.

This chain joins TRBV10-3 and TRBJ1-3; 8 positions agree with TRBD1. Germline CDR1 reads ENHRY; CDR2 reads SYGVKD. Trimming took 3 bases from V and 2 from J; bases not matched to a gene: 3. The CDR3 length is 15 residues. CDR3 amino acids: CAISDGQGAGNTIYF. The CDR3, as DNA: TGTGCCATCAGTGACGGACAGGGAGCTGGAAACACCATATATTTT.

The rearrangement links TRBV2 to TRBJ1-1, with D maybe TRBD1 (6 bases). Trimming took 6 bases from V and 4 from J, leaving 21 bases between them. The CDR3 loop spans 16 amino acids. Germline V gene data show CDR1 as SNHLY and CDR2 as FYNNEI. The CDR3 sequence: CASSPGLGAGGTEAFF. CDR3 nucleotides: TGTGCCAGCAGCCCCGGTTTGGGGGCGGGCGGCACTGAAGCTTTCTTT.